Included here is one TCR beta chain sequence, with context. The antigen is undetermined. This specimen comes from a study of CD8+ T cells in alopecia areata. General study findings and limits: Normal scalp showed lower clonality than lesional scalp, especially alopecia totalis/universalis.

In germline, CDR1 is LNHNV, CDR2 YYDKDF (reference sequence). The CDR3 contains 16 residues. V gave up 3 bases and J gave up 8 bases; unmatched junction bases: 13. It was cDNA, reverse transcribed from extracted RNA, that served as the sequencing template. Sequencing was performed with immunoSEQ multiplex PCR; in TCRdb, only in-frame clones are kept and a portion is missing. In the table there are 65,000 to 75,000 clones, around half of which are singletons. The source was CD8+ T cells sorted from blood, collected at week 0. This TCR derives from a human donor with alopecia areata. The chain employs TRBV15 and TRBJ2-1, with TRBD2 matching over 7 bases. The CDR3 region is CATSSGAGSGFDEQFF. DNA for the CDR3: TGTGCCACCAGCAGTGGAGCCGGTAGCGGGTTTGATGAGCAGTTCTTC.